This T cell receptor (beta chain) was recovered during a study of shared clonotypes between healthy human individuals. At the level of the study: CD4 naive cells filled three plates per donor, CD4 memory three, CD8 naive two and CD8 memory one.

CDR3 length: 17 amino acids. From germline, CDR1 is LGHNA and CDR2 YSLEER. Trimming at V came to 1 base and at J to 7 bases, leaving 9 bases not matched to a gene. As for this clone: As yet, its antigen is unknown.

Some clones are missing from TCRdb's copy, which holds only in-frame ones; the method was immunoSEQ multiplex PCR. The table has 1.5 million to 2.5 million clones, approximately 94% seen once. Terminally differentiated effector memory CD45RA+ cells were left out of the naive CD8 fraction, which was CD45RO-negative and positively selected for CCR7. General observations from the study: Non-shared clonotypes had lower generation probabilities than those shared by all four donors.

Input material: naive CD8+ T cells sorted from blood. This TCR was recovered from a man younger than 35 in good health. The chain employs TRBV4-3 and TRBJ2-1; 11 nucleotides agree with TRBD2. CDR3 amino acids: CASSQGLAGGPRNEQFF. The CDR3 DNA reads TGCGCCAGCAGCCAAGGGTTAGCGGGAGGGCCGAGGAATGAGCAGTTCTTC.